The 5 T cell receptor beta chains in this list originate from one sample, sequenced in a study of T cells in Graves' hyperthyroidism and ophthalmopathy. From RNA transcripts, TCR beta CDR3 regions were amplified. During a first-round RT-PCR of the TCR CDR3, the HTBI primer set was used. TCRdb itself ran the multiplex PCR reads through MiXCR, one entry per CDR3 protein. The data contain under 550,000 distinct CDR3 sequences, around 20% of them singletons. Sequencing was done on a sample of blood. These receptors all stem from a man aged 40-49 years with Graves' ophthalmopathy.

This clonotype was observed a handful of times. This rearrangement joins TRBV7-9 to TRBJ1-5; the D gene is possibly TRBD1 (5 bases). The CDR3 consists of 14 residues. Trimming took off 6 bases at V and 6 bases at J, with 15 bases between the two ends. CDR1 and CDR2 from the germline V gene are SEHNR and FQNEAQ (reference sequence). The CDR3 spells CASSGEGTSQPQHF. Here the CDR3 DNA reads TGTGCCAGCAGTGGGGAGGGGACTAGTCAGCCCCAGCATTTT.

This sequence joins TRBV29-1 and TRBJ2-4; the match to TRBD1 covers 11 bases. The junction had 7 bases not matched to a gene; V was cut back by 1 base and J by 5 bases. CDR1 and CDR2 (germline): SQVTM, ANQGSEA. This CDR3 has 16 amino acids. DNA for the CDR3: TGCAGCGTTGAAGGCGGACAGGGGGCGATCGAAAACATTCAGTACTTC. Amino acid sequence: CSVEGGQGAIENIQYF.

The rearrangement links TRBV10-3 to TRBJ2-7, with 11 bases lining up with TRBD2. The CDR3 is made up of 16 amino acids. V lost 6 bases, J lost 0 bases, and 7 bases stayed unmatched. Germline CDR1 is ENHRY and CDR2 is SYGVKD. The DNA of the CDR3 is TGTGCCATCAGCACTAGCGGGAGTACGGGCTCCTACGAGCAGTACTTC. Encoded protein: CAISTSGSTGSYEQYF.

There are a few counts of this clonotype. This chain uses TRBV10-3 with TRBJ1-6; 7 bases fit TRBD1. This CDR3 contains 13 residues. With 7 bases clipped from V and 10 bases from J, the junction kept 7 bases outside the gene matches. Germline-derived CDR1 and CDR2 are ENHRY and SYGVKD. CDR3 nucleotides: TGTGCCATCAAGACAGGGCACCGGTCACCCCTCCACTTT. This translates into CAIKTGHRSPLHF.

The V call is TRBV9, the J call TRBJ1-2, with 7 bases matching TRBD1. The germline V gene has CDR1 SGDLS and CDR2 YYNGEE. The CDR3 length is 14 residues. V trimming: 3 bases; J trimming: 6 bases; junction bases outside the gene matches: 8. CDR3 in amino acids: CASSAILGGDGYTF. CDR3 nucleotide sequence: TGTGCCAGCAGCGCGATTTTAGGGGGCGATGGCTACACCTTC. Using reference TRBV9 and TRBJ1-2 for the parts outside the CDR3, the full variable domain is DSGVTQTPKHLITATGQRVTLRCSPRSGDLSVYWYQQSLDQGLQFLIQYYNGEERAKGNILERFSAQQFPDLHSELNLSSLELGDSALYFCASSAILGGDGYTFGSGTRLTVV.